This TCR beta chain was captured in a study of blood T cell repertoires in COVID-19. Overall study: T cells, B-cell-depleted T cells, or PBMCs provided the cDNA or gDNA that served as material.

There are 14 residues in the CDR3. V lost 4 bases and J 5 bases, leaving 13 bases between the germline ends. The germline V gene encodes CDR1 KGHDR and CDR2 SFDVKD. The repertoire was sequenced with immunoSEQ multiplex PCR; TCRdb's copy has only in-frame clones and lacks some. The sample shows roughly 200,000 clones, roughly 90% of them seen only once. The study recruited people aged 18 to 89 years across around 23 US areas. Cohorts were assigned according to the clinical history that participants reported. Material for sequencing was PBMCs or T cells enriched from blood (not recorded which). The receptor comes from a man aged 18 to 29 with acute COVID-19. This chain links TRBV24-1 with TRBJ1-2, with unresolved D. CDR3 protein: CATSDPQWRYGYTF. For the CDR3, the DNA is TGTGCCACCAGTGACCCTCAGTGGAGGTATGGCTACACCTTC.